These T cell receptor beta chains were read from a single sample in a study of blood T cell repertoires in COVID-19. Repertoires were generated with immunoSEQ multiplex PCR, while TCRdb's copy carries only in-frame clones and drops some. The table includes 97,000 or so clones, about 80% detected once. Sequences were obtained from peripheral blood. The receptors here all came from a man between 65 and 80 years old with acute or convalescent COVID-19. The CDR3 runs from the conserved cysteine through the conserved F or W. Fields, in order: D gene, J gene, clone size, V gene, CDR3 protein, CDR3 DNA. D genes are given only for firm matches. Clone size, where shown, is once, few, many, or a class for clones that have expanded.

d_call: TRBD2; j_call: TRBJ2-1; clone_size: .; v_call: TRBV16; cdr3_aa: CASSQKGLAGVGEFF; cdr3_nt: TGTGCCAGCAGCCAAAAGGGACTAGCGGGAGTGGGGGAGTTCTTC
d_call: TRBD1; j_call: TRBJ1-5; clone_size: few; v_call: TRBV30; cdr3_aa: CAWSRSVGDRGRDQPQHF; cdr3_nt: TGTGCCTGGAGTAGATCCGTGGGGGACAGGGGACGTGATCAGCCCCAGCATTTT
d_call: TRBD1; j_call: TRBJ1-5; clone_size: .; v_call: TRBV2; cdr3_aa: CASRKDGTGGAGGNQPQHF; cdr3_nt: TGTGCCAGCAGGAAAGACGGGACAGGGGGCGCAGGAGGCAATCAGCCCCAGCATTTT
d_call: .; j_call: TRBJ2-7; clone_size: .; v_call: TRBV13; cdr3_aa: CASSLVGERAYEQYF; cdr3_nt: TGTGCCAGCAGCTTAGTGGGGGAGCGGGCTTACGAGCAGTACTTC
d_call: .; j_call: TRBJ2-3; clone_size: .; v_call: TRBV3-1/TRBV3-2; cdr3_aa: CASSQPPTSFRYTQYF; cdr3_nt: TGTGCCAGCAGCCAGCCCCCGACTAGTTTTCGATATACGCAGTATTTT
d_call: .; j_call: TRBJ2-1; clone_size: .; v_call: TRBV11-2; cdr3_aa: CASSLDSTPEQFF; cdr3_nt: TGTGCCAGCAGCTTAGATTCTACCCCGGAGCAGTTCTTC
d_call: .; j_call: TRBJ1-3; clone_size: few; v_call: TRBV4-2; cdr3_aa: CASSQSDSPSGNTIYF; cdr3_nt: TGTGCCAGCAGCCAGTCCGACAGTCCCTCTGGAAACACCATATATTTT
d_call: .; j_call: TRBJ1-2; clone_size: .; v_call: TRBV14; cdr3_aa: CASSQDRGNYGYTF; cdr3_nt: TGTGCCAGCAGCCAAGATCGGGGAAACTATGGCTACACCTTC
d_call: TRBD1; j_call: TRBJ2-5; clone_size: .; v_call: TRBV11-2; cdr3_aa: CASSRGQRETQYF; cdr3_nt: TGTGCCAGCAGCCGGGGACAGCGAGAGACCCAGTACTTC
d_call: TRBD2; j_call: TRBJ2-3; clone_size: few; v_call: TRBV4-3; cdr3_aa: CASSQERGGSGKDTQYF; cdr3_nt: TGCGCCAGCAGCCAAGAACGGGGCGGGAGTGGCAAAGATACGCAGTATTTT
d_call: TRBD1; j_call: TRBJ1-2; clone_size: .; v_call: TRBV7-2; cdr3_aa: CASSLVHRGVNGYTF; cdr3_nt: TGTGCCAGCAGCTTAGTTCACAGGGGGGTTAATGGCTACACCTTC
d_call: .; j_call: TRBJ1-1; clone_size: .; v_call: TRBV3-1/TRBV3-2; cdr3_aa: CASSPRVSERAFF; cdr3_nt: TGTGCCAGCAGCCCTCGGGTTTCCGAGCGAGCTTTCTTT